Listed below are T cell receptor beta chains from one sample, sequenced in a study of molecular identifiers for immune sequencing clone quantification. TCRdb ran MiXCR on the PCR reads and lists one entry per CDR3 protein. Of hundreds of thousands of distinct CDR3 sequences in the sample, less than 30% were seen once. Sequencing was done on a sample of naive CD8+ T cells from blood, with Jurkat cell RNA spiked in. The receptors stem from a human donor in good health. Some libraries in this study had Jurkat cell RNA spiked in. Both conserved end residues are part of each CDR3. Some rows have no size entry. The others give once, few or many, or a class for an expanded clone.

abundance: many; v_gene: TRBV5-1; CDR3aa: CASSLEPYSTNEKLFF
abundance: many; v_gene: TRBV27; CDR3aa: CASSFRVQGVSPLHF
abundance: few; v_gene: TRBV6-5; CDR3aa: CASSYLGGRGQTQYF
abundance: many; v_gene: TRBV6-2/TRBV6-3; CDR3aa: CASRHYGSSGNYEQYF
abundance: .; v_gene: TRBV24-1; CDR3aa: CATDLAGSSYNEQFF
abundance: .; v_gene: TRBV28; CDR3aa: CASSPFRRGYNQPQHF
abundance: many; v_gene: TRBV7-9; CDR3aa: CASSFERSTDTQYF
abundance: .; v_gene: TRBV3-1; CDR3aa: CASSQDAYRSATNEKLFF
abundance: many; v_gene: TRBV20-1; CDR3aa: CSARDFTSQPQHF
abundance: .; v_gene: TRBV7-3; CDR3aa: CASSFSGSPDTQYF
abundance: .; v_gene: TRBV12-5; CDR3aa: CASGSEGAIEQYF
abundance: many; v_gene: TRBV20-1; CDR3aa: CSADGLAGTDTQYF
abundance: .; v_gene: TRBV12-3/TRBV12-4; CDR3aa: CASSLADRVGTGELFF
abundance: .; v_gene: TRBV10-2; CDR3aa: CASSLGQGEVYNTEAFF
abundance: many; v_gene: TRBV27; CDR3aa: CASSLWGSSYEQYF
abundance: many; v_gene: TRBV10-3; CDR3aa: CAIGEGADTQYF
abundance: many; v_gene: TRBV10-2; CDR3aa: CATVSRGAEWRTDTQYF
abundance: .; v_gene: TRBV12-3/TRBV12-4; CDR3aa: CASREDRGVGETQYF
abundance: few; v_gene: TRBV6-1; CDR3aa: CASSDLAGETF
abundance: few; v_gene: TRBV25-1; CDR3aa: CASSEVGLAGLISSYNEQFF
abundance: .; v_gene: TRBV7-2; CDR3aa: CASSLWGGDTQYF
abundance: few; v_gene: TRBV18; CDR3aa: CASSPARGTYNEQFF
abundance: .; v_gene: TRBV4-1; CDR3aa: CASSPKSGGQVPSYNEQFF
abundance: many; v_gene: TRBV19; CDR3aa: CASRINGRSTDTQYF
abundance: few; v_gene: TRBV9; CDR3aa: CASSVDPLAGGPNEQYF
abundance: few; v_gene: TRBV3-1; CDR3aa: CASSRYLNLGAEGNTEAFF
abundance: few; v_gene: TRBV10-2; CDR3aa: CANIPGDRAAQETQYF
abundance: few; v_gene: TRBV27; CDR3aa: CASSSRRVDNTTSTDTQYF
abundance: few; v_gene: TRBV29-1; CDR3aa: CSVDSGQGPSGNTIYF
abundance: .; v_gene: TRBV4-2; CDR3aa: CASSGIGRAYEQNF
abundance: .; v_gene: TRBV11-2; CDR3aa: CASSGTSGSDEQFF
abundance: .; v_gene: TRBV27; CDR3aa: CASRQQGAYEQYF
abundance: many; v_gene: TRBV7-6; CDR3aa: CASSLAGVRGTDTQYF
abundance: many; v_gene: TRBV19; CDR3aa: CASIPGGSSYNSPLHF
abundance: .; v_gene: TRBV6-2/TRBV6-3; CDR3aa: CASSSGEGQETQYF
abundance: .; v_gene: TRBV6-5; CDR3aa: CASSYRVGENTEAFF
abundance: many; v_gene: TRBV9; CDR3aa: CASSRWGGEDTEAFF
abundance: .; v_gene: TRBV7-9; CDR3aa: CASSLEGGSLTGELFF
abundance: few; v_gene: TRBV7-6; CDR3aa: CASCARIPVKQNSNQPQHF
abundance: .; v_gene: TRBV14; CDR3aa: CASSIGTGIADTQYF
abundance: .; v_gene: TRBV4-1; CDR3aa: CASSQGNGVGTQYF
abundance: .; v_gene: TRBV19; CDR3aa: CASSVGHNSNQPQHF
abundance: many; v_gene: TRBV6-1; CDR3aa: CASRGQGAFSNQPQHF
abundance: many; v_gene: TRBV10-2; CDR3aa: CASTREDTNYGYTF